This T cell receptor (beta chain) originates from a study of T cell responses to AZD1222 COVID-19 vaccine (dated by TCRdb to the early 2020s). Concerning the study at large: AZD1222 recipients given second doses at about 4 weeks or at about 12 weeks were pooled, since spike-specific TCR depth and breadth were not found to differ between the two schedules. Trial participants were enrolled by age into subgroups of 18-55, 56-69 and 70-plus years, and around 150, 29 and 61 TCR-sequenced participants, respectively, were included in these subgroups. A total of 230 or so trial participants underwent TCR sequencing, of whom about 210 received two doses of AZD1222 and around 26 received two doses of the MenACWY control vaccine.

The sample's time point label, decoded: baseline before first vaccination. Samples from vaccinated people were obtained from the UK trials COV001 and COV002, which included a single-blind randomized controlled phase 2/3 trial of AZD1222 (ChAdOx1 nCoV-19) in healthy adults. For TCRbeta chain sequencing, PBMC samples were collected from trial participants at day 0 and at day 28 after the second dose. The CDR3 regions of human TCRbeta chains were analyzed by immunosequencing. Under the source paper's analysis protocol: Repertoire TCRs were checked for matches against a reference library of SARS-CoV-2-specific TCRs that had been generated using the MIRA antigen-specificity platform. Breadth meant the fraction of unique TCRs that were SARS-CoV-2-associated, whereas depth meant the fraction of total T cells that were SARS-CoV-2-associated. Using the MIRA data, each spike-specific TCR was mapped to the spike region that the TCR reacts to and placed in a CD4 or CD8 class. Log10-transformed breadth and depth values were compared by one-way ANOVA with Sidak's multiple comparisons tests. TCRdb took this table from immuneACCESS and kept in-frame rearrangements with V and J called. Such tables lack part of the clones; where checked against another copy, unresolved V genes explain under half of the gap, and the rest is unexplained. The DNA gave D and trimming, while V, J and clone size come from that table. The sample table holds 150,000 or so clones, of which around 94% were seen once. About 1% of the sample is held by the ten biggest clonotypes.

What the study reported, not specific to this receptor: A significant rise in spike-specific TCR breadth and depth was observed after two AZD1222 doses relative to day 0 and relative to MenACWY recipients. The 56-69-year group was small, and its depth increase did not reach significance, likely because of low power. Vaccine-associated CD4 TCRs spanned the whole spike protein, with dominant responses in regions 160-218 and 743-854. Because no day 14 peak-response samples were available, repertoires were characterized only after the peak T cell response. Conclusions about previously exposed vaccinees were limited because only five to seven AZD1222 recipients were SARS-CoV-2 seropositive at baseline. Reportedly, close to half of the unique spike-specific TCRs recognized epitopes lying outside the regions that are mutated in the B.1.351 and B.1.1.7 variants. Participants were mostly white British, with more females than males. The authors suggested clonal diversity may have been underestimated.

Comments on this clone: The antigen this receptor binds is unknown. Base qualities are not at hand, and no much larger clone is one base apart.

The sequence derives from an adult in good health. The input for sequencing was peripheral blood, taken on day 0 of AZD1222 vaccination.

The DNA is as follows: TGTGCCAGCTCACCACAATATAGCAATCAGCCCCAGCATTTT. This codes for CASSPQYSNQPQHF. The V and J segments used are TRBV18 and TRBJ1-5; the D segment cannot be called with confidence. The germline V gene specifies KGHSH as CDR1 and LQKENI as CDR2. The CDR3 sequence holds 14 residues, the cysteine and phenylalanine included. The read is trimmed to its CDR3 DNA, 42 bases read in frame from base 1. Deletion took 1 base off V and 0 bases off J, with a span of 4 bases between the germline ends.